This passage covers 26 T cell receptor beta chains from one sample sequenced in a study of blood T cell repertoires in COVID-19. Produced via immunoSEQ multiplex PCR; TCRdb's table is partial and in-frame only. Of approximately 300,000 clones listed, around 86% were seen once; the top ten hold 1%. Sequencing used peripheral blood. The source is a man aged 45-65 years with active or convalescent COVID-19.

This chain links TRBV27 with TRBJ1-6; the D gene is possibly TRBD1 (5 bases). V gave up 7 bases and J gave up 0 bases, with 13 bases separating them. CDR1 is MNHEY, CDR2 SMNVEV, per germline (reference sequence). The CDR3 loop spans 16 amino acids. CDR3: CASTPTASSYNSPLHF. The CDR3 nucleotides read TGTGCCAGCACCCCGACAGCTAGCTCCTATAATTCACCCCTCCACTTT.

The J gene is TRBJ1-5, the V gene TRBV2; weak D call: TRBD1 (6 bases). This CDR3 region has 17 residues. The germline V gene encodes CDR1 SNHLY and CDR2 FYNNEI. The V gene lost 2 bases and the J gene lost 3 bases, with 17 bases spanning the gap. The chain's CDR3 is CASSETRSGAYNQPQHF. The CDR3 DNA sequence: TGTGCCAGCAGTGAAACTCGGTCAGGGGCCTACAATCAGCCCCAGCATTTT.

The chain recombines TRBV18 with TRBJ1-1; D is possibly TRBD1 (5 bases). The CDR3 is 14 amino acids. CDR1 and CDR2 (germline): KGHSH, LQKENI. V was pared by 6 bases and J by 1 base, with 12 bases between. CDR3 in DNA: TGTGCCAGCTCGGCGGGGCACGCGAACACTGAAGCTTTCTTT. Translation: CASSAGHANTEAFF.

J is TRBJ2-1 and V is TRBV15; 9 nucleotides align to TRBD1. Per germline, CDR1 LNHNV and CDR2 YYDKDF (reference sequence). CDR3 length equals 16 residues. V was clipped by 5 bases and J by 2 bases; unmatched bases: 7. For the CDR3, the DNA is TGTGCCACCAGCCAATCCGGGACAGGGACCTACAATGAGCAGTTCTTC. Translated, it gives CATSQSGTGTYNEQFF.

The chain couples TRBV6-5 to TRBJ1-3, with D uncertain. V was shortened by 7 bases and J by 0 bases, with 10 bases between the two germline ends. The CDR3 sequence is 14 residues long. Looked up from germline, CDR1 is MNHEY and CDR2 is SVGAGI. CDR3 nucleotides: TGTGCCAGCACCACGGTCAACTCTGGAAACACCATATATTTT. Encoded protein: CASTTVNSGNTIYF.

The sample holds one count of this clone. At one end, the junction sequence differs from germline, possibly due to a read error. V and J are TRBV7-3 and TRBJ2-1, with a weak D call TRBD2 (6 bases). The length of the CDR3 is 16 residues. Germline CDR1 and CDR2: SGHTA and FQGTGA. The CDR3 here is CASRLSLASSYNEQFF. CDR3 coding DNA: TGTGCCAGCAGATTAAGTCTAGCGAGCTCCTACAATGAGCAGTTCTTC.

The chain recombines TRBV2 with TRBJ2-3; TRBD2 matches 10 bases. The junction had 11 bases not matched to a gene; V was cut back by 7 bases and J by 4 bases. Germline lookup yields CDR1 SNHLY and CDR2 FYNNEI. The CDR3 runs 16 residues. The CDR3 coding sequence is TGTGCCAGCACCGGGGGAACTAGCGGGAACGCAGATACGCAGTATTTT. This translates into CASTGGTSGNADTQYF.

The V call is TRBV2, the J call TRBJ2-5; 7 bases line up with TRBD1. Germline V gene data show CDR1 as SNHLY and CDR2 as FYNNEI. With 6 bases clipped from V and 5 bases from J, the junction kept 9 bases outside the gene matches. The CDR3 totals 14 residues. Written as DNA, the CDR3 is TGTGCCAGCAGCCCAGGGGGTTCTAGGGAGACCCAGTACTTC. Its translation is CASSPGGSRETQYF.

CDR3 DNA: TGTGCCAGCAGCGTAGAACAGGGGGTAAACTATGGCTACACCTTC. It is translated as CASSVEQGVNYGYTF. The J gene is TRBJ1-2, the V gene TRBV9; 8 bases match TRBD1. Germline V gene lookup returns CDR1 SGDLS and CDR2 YYNGEE. The CDR3 spans 15 residues. Germline trimming cut 0 bases from V and 2 bases from J; bases unmatched to any gene: 3.

CDR3 region: CASTIGQGSSYTF. CDR3 bases: TGTGCCAGCACCATTGGTCAGGGGTCGAGCTACACCTTC. The chain links TRBV28 to TRBJ1-2; D is perhaps TRBD1 (6 bases). CDR1 is MDHEN, CDR2 SYDVKM, per germline. Trimming left V 7 bases short and J 9 bases short, with 18 bases between. CDR3 size: 13 residues.

This clone turned up a few times. The chain carries TRBV7-2 and TRBJ1-5; D might be TRBD1 (6 bases). The CDR3 consists of 14 residues. V was trimmed by 5 bases and J by 4 bases, leaving 12 bases between them. Germline V gene data show CDR1 as SGHTA and CDR2 as FQGNSA. In DNA, the CDR3 is TGTGCCAGCAGCGCCAGCAGGGGAAATCAGCCCCAGCATTTT. Amino acids: CASSASRGNQPQHF.

This clone was recorded a few times. The chain couples TRBV5-5 to TRBJ1-6, with TRBD1 matching over 7 bases. V trimming: 2 bases; J trimming: 8 bases; junction bases outside the gene matches: 7. CDR1 and CDR2 (germline): SGHKS, YYEKEE (reference sequence). This CDR3 region has 15 residues. This CDR3 reads CASSFYGQDDSPLHF. The CDR3, as DNA: TGTGCCAGCAGCTTCTATGGACAGGACGATTCACCCCTCCACTTT.

V and J are TRBV6-5 and TRBJ1-6; TRBD1 might be the D (6 bases). From germline, CDR1 is MNHEY and CDR2 SVGAGI. CDR3 length equals 13 residues. The ends were cut back, 2 bases at V and 11 bases at J, with 10 bases in the middle. CDR3 DNA: TGTGCCAGCAGTTACCACAGGGTCACACCCCTCCACTTT. It translates to CASSYHRVTPLHF.

J is TRBJ1-5 and V is TRBV7-2; TRBD1 matches at 7 bases. V was clipped by 2 bases and J by 0 bases; unmatched bases: 1. Germline assignment: CDR1 SGHTA and CDR2 FQGNSA. The CDR3 is made up of 15 amino acids. The CDR3 sequence is CASSLKGASNQPQHF. CDR3 nucleotides: TGTGCCAGCAGCTTAAAGGGGGCTAGCAATCAGCCCCAGCATTTT.

A few counts support this clone. This chain connects TRBV5-4 to TRBJ2-1; tentative D call: TRBD1 (5 bases). V lost 4 bases, J lost 5 bases, and 10 bases lay in between. Germline values: CDR1 SGHNT, CDR2 YYREEE (reference sequence). The CDR3 is made up of 13 amino acids. CDR3 bases: TGTGCCAGCAGCGGTGACAGAAACAATGAGCAGTTCTTC. Translating it yields CASSGDRNNEQFF.

This chain joins TRBV27 and TRBJ1-6, with 8 positions matching TRBD1. Germline V lookup: CDR1 MNHEY, CDR2 SMNVEV (reference sequence). The CDR3 spans 16 residues. Trimming at V came to 5 bases and at J to 7 bases, leaving 10 bases not matched to a gene. CDR3 protein: CASSANPQGANSPLHF. The CDR3 bases are TGTGCCAGCAGTGCGAACCCGCAGGGGGCAAATTCACCCCTCCACTTT.

The V and J genes are TRBV7-9 and TRBJ2-1; no reliable D call. The CDR3 is 17 residues long. Germline loops: CDR1 SEHNR, CDR2 FQNEAQ (reference sequence). Trimming shortened V by 2 bases and J by 0 bases, and 14 bases separated the two germline ends. The CDR3 DNA is TGTGCCAGCAGCTTAATTGACGGCGGAGCCTCCTACAATGAGCAGTTCTTC. It translates to CASSLIDGGASYNEQFF.

The chain joins TRBV6-1 to TRBJ2-7; D remains ambiguous. Germline V gives CDR1 MNHNS, CDR2 SASEGT. The CDR3 runs 12 residues. Between the trimmed V and J ends, which lost 3 bases and 3 bases, there was a span of 6 bases. In DNA form, the CDR3 reads TGTGCCAGCAGTGACCCTTACTACGAGCAGTACTTC. Translated, it gives CASSDPYYEQYF.

This clone was counted once. CDR3 DNA sequence: TGTGCCGGCGAGGGACAGGGGCTTTATTCCTACGAGCAGTACTTC. Amino acids: CAGEGQGLYSYEQYF. The rearrangement joins TRBV7-9 to TRBJ2-7; 10 bases are shared with TRBD1. CDR1 is SEHNR, CDR2 FQNEAQ, per germline (reference sequence). This CDR3 is built from 15 residues. The ends lost 11 bases at V and 1 base at J; junction bases unmatched: 11.

The chain has TRBV7-2 and TRBJ2-5; D uncertain. This CDR3 spans 11 amino acids. Trimming took 4 bases from V and 2 from J, leaving 2 bases between them. CDR1 SGHTA and CDR2 FQGNSA come from the germline V gene. CDR3 in amino acids: CASSSQETQYF. The CDR3 DNA follows: TGTGCCAGCAGCTCACAAGAGACCCAGTACTTC. The full variable domain, with the rest looked up from reference TRBV7-2 and TRBJ2-5, is GAGVSQSPSNKVTEKGKDVELRCDPISGHTALYWYRQSLGQGLEFLIYFQGNSAPDKSGLPSDRFSAERTGGSVSTLTIQRTQQEDSAVYLCASSSQETQYFGPGTRLLVL.

This chain connects TRBV19 to TRBJ2-7, with 7 bases matching TRBD1. Trimming cost V 8 bases and J 4 bases; bases outside gene matches: 14. This CDR3 contains 15 residues. Per germline, CDR1 LNHDA and CDR2 SQIVND (reference sequence). The CDR3 region is CASGDPGQSTYEQYF. CDR3 nucleotides: TGTGCCAGTGGAGACCCGGGACAGTCGACTTACGAGCAGTACTTC.

In regard to this clone: Germline and junction disagree at one end, which may indicate a read error. The rearrangement links TRBV5-1 to TRBJ2-2; tentatively, D is TRBD1 (6 bases). Germline loops: CDR1 SGHRS, CDR2 YFSETQ. CDR3 length: 14 residues. Written as DNA, the CDR3 is TGCGCCAGCAGTTTGGACAGGAACACCGGGGAGCTGTTTTTT. It yields the protein CASSLDRNTGELFF.

V and J are TRBV5-1 and TRBJ2-1, with 11 bases lining up with TRBD2. Per the germline V gene, CDR1 is SGHRS and CDR2 is YFSETQ. The CDR3 length is 17 residues. The ends lost 3 bases at V and 7 bases at J; junction bases unmatched: 12. The CDR3 coding sequence is TGCGCCAGCAGCTGGGCCCTACTAGCGGGGGACCTGAATGAGCAGTTCTTC. This translates into CASSWALLAGDLNEQFF.

The chain recombines TRBV3-1 (or the pseudogene TRBV3-2) with TRBJ2-5; 12 bases line up with TRBD2. From germline, CDR1 is LGHDT and CDR2 YNNKEL (reference sequence). This CDR3 spans 16 amino acids. V shed 6 bases and J 1 base; nucleotides not matched to a gene: 6. The DNA of the CDR3 is TGTGCCAGCAGTCGCACTAGCGGGGGGTCCCAAGAGACCCAGTACTTC. This gives the protein CASSRTSGGSQETQYF.

The chain has TRBV28 and TRBJ1-1; TRBD1 agrees at 9 bases. Per the germline V gene, CDR1 is MDHEN and CDR2 is SYDVKM. The CDR3 sequence is 14 residues long. The junction had 6 bases not matched to a gene; V was cut back by 6 bases and J by 4 bases. The CDR3 region is CASSRTTGGTEAFF. The CDR3 coding sequence is TGTGCCAGCAGCCGGACGACAGGGGGCACTGAAGCTTTCTTT.

The chain combines TRBV5-5 with TRBJ1-2; D remains ambiguous. Germline lookup yields CDR1 SGHKS and CDR2 YYEKEE (reference sequence). V dropped 2 bases and J dropped 3 bases, with 5 bases sitting between them. This CDR3 has 12 residues. The CDR3 sequence: CASSFSDYGYTF. The CDR3 bases are TGTGCCAGCAGCTTTTCAGACTATGGCTACACCTTC.